This T cell receptor (beta chain) originates from a study of Ad26.COV2.S vaccination and SARS-CoV-2 variants. The treatment: around 19 received Ad26.COV2.S at low or high dose, single or two shots; roughly five received placebo; per-sample allocation not given. The study sampled participants on day 63 after the first vaccine or placebo injection. Measured with immunoSEQ multiplex PCR; TCRdb has only the in-frame clones, and not every one. Of about 500,000 clones in the sample, 80% to 90% were seen once. This CDR3 has 15 amino acids. The V segment lost 6 bases and the J segment 8 bases; nucleotides outside the gene matches: 10. In germline, CDR1 is SGHTA, CDR2 FQGNSA.

The receptor was isolated from a person aged 18 to 59 who received the Ad26.COV2.S COVID-19 vaccine or a placebo. Specimen: peripheral blood, collected in a trial of Ad26.COV2.S vaccine versus placebo. V usage is TRBV7-2 and J usage is TRBJ2-1; TRBD2 aligns across 10 bases. The CDR3 DNA reads as TGTGCCAGCAGACCAAGCGGGAGGGTCTTCCATGAGCAGTTCTTC. Its translation is CASRPSGRVFHEQFF.